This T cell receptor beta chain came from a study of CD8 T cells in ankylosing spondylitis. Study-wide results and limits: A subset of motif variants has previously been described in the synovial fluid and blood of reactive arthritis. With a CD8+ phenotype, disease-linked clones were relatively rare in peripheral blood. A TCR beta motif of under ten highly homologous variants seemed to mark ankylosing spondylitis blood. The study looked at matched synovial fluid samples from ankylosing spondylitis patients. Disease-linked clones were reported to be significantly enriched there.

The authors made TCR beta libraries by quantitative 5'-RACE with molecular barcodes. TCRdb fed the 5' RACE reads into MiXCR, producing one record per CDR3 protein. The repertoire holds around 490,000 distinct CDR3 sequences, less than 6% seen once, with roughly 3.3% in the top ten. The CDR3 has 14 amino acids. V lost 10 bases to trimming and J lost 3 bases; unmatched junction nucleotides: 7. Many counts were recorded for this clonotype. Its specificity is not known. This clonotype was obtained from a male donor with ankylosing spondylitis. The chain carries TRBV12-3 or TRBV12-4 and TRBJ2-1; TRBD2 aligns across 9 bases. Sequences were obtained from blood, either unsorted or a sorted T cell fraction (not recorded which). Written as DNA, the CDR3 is TGTGCCACTAGTGGGCGGGAGGGCTACAATGAGCAGTTCTTC. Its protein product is CATSGREGYNEQFF.